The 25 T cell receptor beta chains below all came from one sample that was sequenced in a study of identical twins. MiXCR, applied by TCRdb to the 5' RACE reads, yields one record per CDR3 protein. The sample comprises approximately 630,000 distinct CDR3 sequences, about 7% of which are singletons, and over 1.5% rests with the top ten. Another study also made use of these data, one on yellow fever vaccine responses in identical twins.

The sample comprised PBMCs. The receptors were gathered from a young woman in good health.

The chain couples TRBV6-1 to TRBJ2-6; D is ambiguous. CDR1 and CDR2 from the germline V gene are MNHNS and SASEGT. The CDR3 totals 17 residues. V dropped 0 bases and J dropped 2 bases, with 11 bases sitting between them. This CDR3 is CASSEALGPPGANVLTF. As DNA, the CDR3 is TGTGCCAGCAGTGAAGCGTTGGGCCCCCCTGGGGCCAACGTCCTGACTTTC.

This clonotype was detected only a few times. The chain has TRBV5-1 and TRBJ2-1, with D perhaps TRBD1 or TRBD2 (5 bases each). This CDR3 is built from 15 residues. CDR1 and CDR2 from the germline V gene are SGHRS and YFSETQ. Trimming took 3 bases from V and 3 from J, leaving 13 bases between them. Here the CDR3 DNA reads TGCGCCAGCAGCTGGGGCGGACTTGTCTACAATGAGCAGTTCTTC. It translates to CASSWGGLVYNEQFF.

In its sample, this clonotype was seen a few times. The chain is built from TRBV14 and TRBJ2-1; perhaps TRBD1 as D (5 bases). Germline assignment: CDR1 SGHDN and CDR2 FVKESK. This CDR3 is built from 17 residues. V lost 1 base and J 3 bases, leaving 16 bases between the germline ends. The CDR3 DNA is TGTGCCAGCAGCCAAGTCAGCTCGACAGCGAGCTACAATGAGCAGTTCTTC. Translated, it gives CASSQVSSTASYNEQFF. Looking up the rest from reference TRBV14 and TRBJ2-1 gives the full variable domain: EAGVTQFPSHSVIEKGQTVTLRCDPISGHDNLYWYRRVMGKEIKFLLHFVKESKQDESGMPNNRFLAERTGGTYSTLKVQPAELEDSGVYFCASSQVSSTASYNEQFFGPGTRLTVL.

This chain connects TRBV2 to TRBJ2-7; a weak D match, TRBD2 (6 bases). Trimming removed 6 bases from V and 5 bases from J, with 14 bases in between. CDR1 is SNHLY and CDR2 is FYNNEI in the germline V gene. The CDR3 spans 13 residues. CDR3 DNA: TGTGCCAGCAGCAGTCCCGGGACTCACGAGCAGTACTTC. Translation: CASSSPGTHEQYF. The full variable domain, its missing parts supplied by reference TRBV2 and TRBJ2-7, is EPEVTQTPSHQVTQMGQEVILRCVPISNHLYFYWYRQILGQKVEFLVSFYNNEISEKSEIFDDQFSVERPDGSNFTLKIRSTKLEDSAMYFCASSSPGTHEQYFGPGTRLTVT.

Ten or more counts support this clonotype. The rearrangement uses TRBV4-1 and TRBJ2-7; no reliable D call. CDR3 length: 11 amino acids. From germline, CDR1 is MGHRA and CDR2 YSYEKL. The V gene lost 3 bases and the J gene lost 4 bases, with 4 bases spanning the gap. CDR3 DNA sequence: TGCGCCAGCAGCCATAGTTACGAGCAGTACGTC. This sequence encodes CASSHSYEQYV.

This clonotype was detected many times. The CDR3 reads CSVGALEAFF. As DNA, the CDR3 is TGCAGCGTTGGTGCCCTTGAAGCTTTCTTT. V usage is TRBV29-1 and J usage is TRBJ1-1; no clear D gene. The CDR3 loop spans 10 amino acids. The V gene's germline CDR1 is SQVTM and CDR2 ANQGSEA. Trimming cost V 4 bases and J 7 bases, with 7 bases left between them. The whole variable domain, filled in from reference TRBV29-1 and TRBJ1-1, reads SAVISQKPSRDICQRGTSLTIQCQVDSQVTMMFWYRQQPGQSLTLIATANQGSEATYESGFVIDKFPISRPNLTFSTLTVSNMSPEDSSIYLCSVGALEAFFGQGTRLTVV.

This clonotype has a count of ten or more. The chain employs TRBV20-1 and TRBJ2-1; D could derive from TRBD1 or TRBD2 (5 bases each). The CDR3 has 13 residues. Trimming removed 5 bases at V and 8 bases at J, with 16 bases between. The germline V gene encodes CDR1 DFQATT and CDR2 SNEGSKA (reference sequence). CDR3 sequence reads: CSAADRGVDEQFF. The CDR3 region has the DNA TGCAGTGCTGCGGATCGAGGGGTGGATGAGCAGTTCTTC.

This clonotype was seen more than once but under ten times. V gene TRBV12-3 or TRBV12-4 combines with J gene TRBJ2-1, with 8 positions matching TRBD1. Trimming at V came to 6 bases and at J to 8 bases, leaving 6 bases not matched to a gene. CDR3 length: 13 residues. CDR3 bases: TGTGCCAGCAGCCCGACAGGGGTCGATGAGCAGTTCTTC. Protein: CASSPTGVDEQFF.

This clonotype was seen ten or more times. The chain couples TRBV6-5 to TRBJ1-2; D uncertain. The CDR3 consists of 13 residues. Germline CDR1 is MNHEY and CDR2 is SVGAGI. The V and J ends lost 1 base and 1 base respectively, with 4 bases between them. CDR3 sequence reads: CASSYLVNYGYTF. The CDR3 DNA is TGTGCCAGCAGTTACTTGGTTAACTATGGCTACACCTTC.

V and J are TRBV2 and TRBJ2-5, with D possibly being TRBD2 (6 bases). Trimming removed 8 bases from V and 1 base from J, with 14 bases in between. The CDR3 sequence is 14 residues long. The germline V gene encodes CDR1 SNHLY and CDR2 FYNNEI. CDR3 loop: CASGVSGGQETQYF. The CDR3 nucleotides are TGTGCCAGCGGGGTCTCCGGGGGCCAAGAGACCCAGTACTTC.

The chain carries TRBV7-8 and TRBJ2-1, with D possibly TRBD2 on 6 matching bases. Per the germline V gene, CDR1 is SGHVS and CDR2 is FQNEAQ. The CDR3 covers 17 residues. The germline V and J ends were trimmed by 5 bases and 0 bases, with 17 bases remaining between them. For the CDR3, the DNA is TGTGCCAGCAGCATCTGGGGGACCGGGAGCTCCTACAATGAGCAGTTCTTC. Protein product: CASSIWGTGSSYNEQFF.

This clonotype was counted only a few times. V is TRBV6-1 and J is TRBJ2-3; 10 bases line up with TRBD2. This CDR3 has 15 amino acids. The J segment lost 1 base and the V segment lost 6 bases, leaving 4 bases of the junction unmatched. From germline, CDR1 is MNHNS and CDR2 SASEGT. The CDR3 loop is CASRQGTSGTDTQYF. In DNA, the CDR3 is TGTGCCAGCAGGCAAGGGACTAGCGGCACAGATACGCAGTATTTT.

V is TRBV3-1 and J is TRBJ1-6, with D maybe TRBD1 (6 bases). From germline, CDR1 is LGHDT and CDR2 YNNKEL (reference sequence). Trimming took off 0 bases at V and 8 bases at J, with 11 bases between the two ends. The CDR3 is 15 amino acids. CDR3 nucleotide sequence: TGTGCCAGCAGCCAAGAAGGCAGGGGTGATTCACCCCTCCACTTT. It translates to CASSQEGRGDSPLHF.

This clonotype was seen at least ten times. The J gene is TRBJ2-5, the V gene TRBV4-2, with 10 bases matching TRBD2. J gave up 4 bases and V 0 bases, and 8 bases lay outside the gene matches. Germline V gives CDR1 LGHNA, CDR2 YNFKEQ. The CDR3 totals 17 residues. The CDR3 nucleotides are TGTGCCAGCAGCCAAGAAAGTGGAGTAGCGGGGGGAGAGACCCAGTACTTC. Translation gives CASSQESGVAGGETQYF.

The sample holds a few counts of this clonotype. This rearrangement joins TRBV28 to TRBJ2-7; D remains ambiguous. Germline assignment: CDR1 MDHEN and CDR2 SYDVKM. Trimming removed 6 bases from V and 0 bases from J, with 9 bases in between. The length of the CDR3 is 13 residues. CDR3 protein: CASSTDTSYEQYF. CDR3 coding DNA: TGTGCCAGCAGCACCGACACCTCCTACGAGCAGTACTTC.

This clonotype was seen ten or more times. The CDR3 bases are TGTGCCAGCAATCAAAGAGGGGCCTCTGCCACAGATACGCAGTATTTT. The encoded protein is CASNQRGASATDTQYF. This chain uses TRBV12-3 or TRBV12-4 with TRBJ2-3, with D tentatively TRBD1 or TRBD2 (5 bases each). The CDR3 is made up of 16 amino acids. V was clipped by 7 bases and J by 2 bases, with 19 bases between them.

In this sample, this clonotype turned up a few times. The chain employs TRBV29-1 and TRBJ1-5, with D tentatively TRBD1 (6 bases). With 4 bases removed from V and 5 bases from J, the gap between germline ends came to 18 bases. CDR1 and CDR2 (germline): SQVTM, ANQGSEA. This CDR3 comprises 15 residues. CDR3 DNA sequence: TGCAGCGTTGCTCATGGAACAGGGAGGGATCAGCCCCAGCATTTT. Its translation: CSVAHGTGRDQPQHF.

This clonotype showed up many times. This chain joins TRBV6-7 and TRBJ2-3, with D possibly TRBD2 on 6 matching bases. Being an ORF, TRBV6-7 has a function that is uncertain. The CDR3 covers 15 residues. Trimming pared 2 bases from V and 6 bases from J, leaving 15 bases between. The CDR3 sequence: CASSYDGRGVDTQYF. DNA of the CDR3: TGTGCCAGCAGTTACGATGGACGCGGGGTGGATACGCAGTATTTT.

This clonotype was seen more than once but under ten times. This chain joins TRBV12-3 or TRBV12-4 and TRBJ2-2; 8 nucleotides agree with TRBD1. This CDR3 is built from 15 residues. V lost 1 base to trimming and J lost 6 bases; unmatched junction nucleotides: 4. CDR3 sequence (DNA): TGTGCCAGCAGTTTAGGACAGGGGAATGCCGGGGAGCTGTTTTTT. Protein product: CASSLGQGNAGELFF.

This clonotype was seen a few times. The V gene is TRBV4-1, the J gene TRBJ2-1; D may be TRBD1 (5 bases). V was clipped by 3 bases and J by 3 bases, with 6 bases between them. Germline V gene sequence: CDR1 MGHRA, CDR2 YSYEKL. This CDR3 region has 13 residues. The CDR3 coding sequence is TGCGCCAGCAGCCAGGACATCTACAATGAGCAGTTCTTC. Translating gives CASSQDIYNEQFF.

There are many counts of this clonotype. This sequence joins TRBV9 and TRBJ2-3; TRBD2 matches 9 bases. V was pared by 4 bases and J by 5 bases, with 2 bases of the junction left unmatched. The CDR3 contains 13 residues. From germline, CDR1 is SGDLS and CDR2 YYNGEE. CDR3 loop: CASSSLAGDTQYF. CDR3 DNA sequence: TGTGCCAGCAGCTCACTAGCGGGAGATACGCAGTATTTT.

This chain's CDR3 is CASSSLAGSYEQYF. In DNA, the CDR3 is TGTGCCAGCAGCTCTCTAGCGGGATCCTACGAGCAGTACTTC. This chain links TRBV11-2 with TRBJ2-7; 9 positions agree with TRBD2. Germline V lookup: CDR1 SGHAT, CDR2 FQNNGV. Trimming took 4 bases from V and 1 from J; bases not matched to a gene: 2. The CDR3 length is 14 residues.

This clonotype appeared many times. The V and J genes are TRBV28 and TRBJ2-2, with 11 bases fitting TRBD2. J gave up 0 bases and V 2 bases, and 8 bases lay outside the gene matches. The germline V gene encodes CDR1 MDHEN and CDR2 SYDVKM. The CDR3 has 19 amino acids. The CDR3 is CASSLEASGRLPNTGELFF. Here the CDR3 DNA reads TGTGCCAGCAGTTTAGAGGCTAGCGGGAGGCTCCCGAACACCGGGGAGCTGTTTTTT.

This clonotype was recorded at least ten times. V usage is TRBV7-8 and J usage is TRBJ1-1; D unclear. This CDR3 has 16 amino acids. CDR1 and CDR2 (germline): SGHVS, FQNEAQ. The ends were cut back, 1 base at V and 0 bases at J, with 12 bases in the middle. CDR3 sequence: CASSLGPQTLNTEAFF. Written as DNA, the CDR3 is TGTGCCAGCAGCTTAGGTCCCCAGACTTTGAACACTGAAGCTTTCTTT.

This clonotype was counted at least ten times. CDR3 residues: CASTGRGDTGELFF. In DNA, the CDR3 is TGCGCCAGCACGGGGAGGGGTGACACCGGGGAGCTGTTTTTT. The chain couples TRBV5-1 to TRBJ2-2; 7 bases are shared with TRBD2. The ends lost 6 bases at V and 3 bases at J; junction bases unmatched: 5. Looked up from germline, CDR1 is SGHRS and CDR2 is YFSETQ. The CDR3 runs 14 residues. Full variable domain (remainder filled in from reference TRBV5-1 and TRBJ2-2): KAGVTQTPRYLIKTRGQQVTLSCSPISGHRSVSWYQQTPGQGLQFLFEYFSETQRNKGNFPGRFSGRQFSNSRSEMNVSTLELGDSALYLCASTGRGDTGELFFGEGSRLTVL.